Presented here are 24 T cell receptor beta chains from one specimen sequenced in a study of T-cell reconstitution after alpha-beta-depleted transplantation in children (dated by TCRdb to 2016 to 2018). The library was generated by PCR. Instrument used: Illumina HiSeq 2500. TCR library preparation used molecular barcoding, with unique molecular identifiers applied to normalize quantification of the TCRbeta repertoire. Starting from the raw public reads, TCRdb applied fastp trimming at Q25, assembled clones with MiXCR and retained in-frame beta chains. One record per CDR3 amino acid sequence lists the most common genes and DNA. For this sample the table gives approximately 230,000 distinct CDR3 sequences, of which more than 20% were detected only once. The ten biggest clones cover 4% to 5.5% of the sample. The treatment or condition label on this specimen signifies: allogeneic hematopoietic cell transplantation with graft depleted of TCRalphabeta T cells and CD19 B cells.

The starting material was PBMCs, mostly from graft donor cells, obtained 360 days after TCRalphabeta/CD19-depleted stem cell transplant. The source of these receptors is a female patient aged 2 to 10 who had a stem cell transplant for congenital amegakaryocytic thrombocytopenia, so the T cells may come from the graft donor.

The chain has TRBV13 and TRBJ2-3, with a possible D match to TRBD2 (6 bases). The CDR3 length is 15 residues. Trimming cost V 5 bases and J 2 bases, with 14 bases left between them. Germline V gives CDR1 PRHDT, CDR2 FYEKMQ (reference sequence). As DNA, the CDR3 is TGTGCCAGCAGCAATCCGGGACTGATCACAGATACGCAGTATTTT. Protein sequence: CASSNPGLITDTQYF.

The chain joins TRBV12-3 or TRBV12-4 to TRBJ2-3, with 12 nucleotides matching TRBD2. The CDR3 runs 18 residues. The trim removed 4 bases at V and 0 bases at J, leaving 8 bases unmatched. The CDR3 reads CASSYRLAGAPSTDTQYF. The CDR3 DNA is TGTGCCAGCAGTTATCGACTAGCGGGAGCTCCTAGCACAGATACGCAGTATTTT.

The chain joins TRBV30 to TRBJ1-2; 8 bases align to TRBD1. Germline-derived CDR1 and CDR2 are GTSNPN and SVGIG (reference sequence). Germline trimming cut 3 bases from V and 1 base from J; bases unmatched to any gene: 7. This CDR3 is built from 15 residues. Here the CDR3 reads CAWRRNRGSNYGYTF. CDR3 sequence (DNA): TGTGCCTGGAGGCGTAACAGGGGGAGTAACTATGGCTACACCTTC.

This clonotype was seen ten or more times. The V gene is TRBV29-1, the J gene TRBJ2-1; possibly TRBD1 or TRBD2 for D (5 bases each). The CDR3 spans 13 residues. Germline CDR1 SQVTM, CDR2 ANQGSEA. Trimming took 3 bases from V and 15 from J, leaving 21 bases between them. CDR3 sequence reads: CSVELLDIQLGFF. CDR3 nucleotides: TGCAGCGTTGAGCTGTTGGACATTCAACTAGGGTTCTTC.

In its sample, this clonotype was seen a few times. The chain carries TRBV12-3 or TRBV12-4 and TRBJ1-3, with 10 bases aligning to TRBD1. The CDR3 spans 15 residues. J was trimmed by 2 bases and V by 5 bases; bases with no gene match: 3. CDR3 in amino acids: CASSAGTGAGNTIYF. As DNA, the CDR3 is TGTGCCAGCAGTGCCGGGACAGGGGCTGGAAACACCATATATTTT.

This chain links TRBV6-2 or TRBV6-3 with TRBJ2-1; TRBD1 is a possible D gene (6 bases). The CDR3 has 13 amino acids. Trimming shortened V by 4 bases and J by 9 bases, and 13 bases separated the two germline ends. Looked up from germline, CDR1 is MNHEY and CDR2 is SVGEGT. This CDR3 reads CASSFDWGREQFF. Here the CDR3 DNA reads TGTGCCAGCAGTTTCGACTGGGGGCGTGAGCAGTTCTTC.

This rearrangement joins TRBV6-2 or TRBV6-3 to TRBJ2-1, with 7 bases fitting TRBD1. The ends lost 5 bases at V and 6 bases at J; junction bases unmatched: 1. This CDR3 is 12 amino acids long. CDR1 and CDR2 (germline): MNHEY, SVGEGT. The CDR3 region is CASSRQGNEQFF. As DNA, the CDR3 is TGTGCCAGCAGTCGACAGGGCAATGAGCAGTTCTTC.

This clonotype was seen only a few times. The rearrangement uses TRBV2 and TRBJ2-7; D gene uncertain. Trimming shortened V by 6 bases and J by 3 bases, and 12 bases separated the two germline ends. From germline, CDR1 is SNHLY and CDR2 FYNNEI. The CDR3 covers 13 residues. This chain's CDR3 is CASSPSGVYEQYF. CDR3 coding DNA: TGTGCCAGCAGCCCTAGTGGGGTCTACGAGCAGTACTTC.

This clonotype was seen a handful of times. The J gene is TRBJ2-5, the V gene TRBV7-9; the D is unclear. The CDR3 spans 13 residues. The germline V gene has CDR1 SEHNR and CDR2 FQNEAQ (reference sequence). Between the trimmed V and J ends, which lost 1 base and 3 bases, there was a span of 6 bases. Here the CDR3 DNA reads TGTGCCAGCAGCTTAGTTCCGGAAGAGACCCAGTACTTC. Residues: CASSLVPEETQYF.

This clonotype was counted a few times. The V and J genes are TRBV12-3 or TRBV12-4 and TRBJ1-2; D might be TRBD1 (5 bases). Trimming left V 0 bases short and J 0 bases short, with 5 bases between. The CDR3 is 14 residues long. CDR3 coding DNA: TGTGCCAGCAGTTTAGCACAGGCTAACTATGGCTACACCTTC. Protein product: CASSLAQANYGYTF.

The rearrangement links TRBV7-7 to TRBJ2-7; 9 bases align to TRBD1. Germline loops: CDR1 SSHAT, CDR2 FNYEAQ (reference sequence). V lost 1 base and J lost 5; bases outside the gene matches: 0. This CDR3 region has 13 residues. CDR3 bases: TGTGCCAGCAGCTTAGACAGGGGGCACGAGCAGTACTTC. Residues: CASSLDRGHEQYF.

This chain links TRBV6-1 with TRBJ2-1, with 10 bases fitting TRBD2. With V trimmed by 6 bases and J by 2 bases, 4 bases remained unmatched. The CDR3 runs to 15 residues. Looked up from germline, CDR1 is MNHNS and CDR2 is SASEGT. For the CDR3, the DNA is TGTGCCAGCAGCAATAGCGGGGGGCCCTACAATGAGCAGTTCTTC. Its translation is CASSNSGGPYNEQFF.

This sequence joins TRBV20-1 and TRBJ2-3; TRBD1 matches 7 bases. J lost 7 bases, V lost 4 bases, and 20 bases had no gene match. Germline assignment: CDR1 DFQATT and CDR2 SNEGSKA (reference sequence). The CDR3 length is 17 residues. For the CDR3, the DNA is TGCAGTGCTACCCGCCAGGTGCGAGGGGGCGCGGAGAATACGCAGTATTTT. This translates into CSATRQVRGGAENTQYF.

The chain uses TRBV7-2 and TRBJ2-7, with D perhaps TRBD1 (6 bases). Germline V gene sequence: CDR1 SGHTA, CDR2 FQGNSA. V lost 5 bases and J lost 4, with 12 bases in between. The CDR3 runs 13 residues. CDR3 sequence (DNA): TGTGCCAGCAGCACCATACAGGGTTACGAGCAGTACTTC. The encoded protein is CASSTIQGYEQYF.

In its sample, this clonotype was seen once. The gene calls are TRBV20-1 and TRBJ1-2; D gene ambiguous. There are 14 residues in the CDR3. Germline assignment: CDR1 DFQATT and CDR2 SNEGSKA (reference sequence). Trimming took off 4 bases at V and 8 bases at J, with 20 bases between the two ends. CDR3 DNA sequence: TGCAGTGCTAACCCCTTCGGGAGGGCTGGGGGCTACACCTTC. As protein: CSANPFGRAGGYTF.

This chain joins TRBV28 and TRBJ2-5, with a possible D match to TRBD1 (5 bases). The V end lost 6 bases, the J end lost 0 bases, and 8 bases lay between the germline ends. The CDR3 extends over 13 amino acids. CDR1 is MDHEN, CDR2 SYDVKM, per germline. The CDR3 region has the DNA TGTGCCAGCAGAAACAGGTACCAAGAGACCCAGTACTTC. This sequence encodes CASRNRYQETQYF.

This clonotype was counted ten times or more. The rearrangement links TRBV29-1 to TRBJ1-1; TRBD1 is a possible D gene (5 bases). Trimming pared 3 bases from V and 0 bases from J, leaving 11 bases between. The CDR3 consists of 14 residues. Germline V lookup: CDR1 SQVTM, CDR2 ANQGSEA. The CDR3 region is CSVEGRLMNTEAFF. In nucleotides, the CDR3 is TGCAGCGTTGAGGGACGGCTAATGAACACTGAAGCTTTCTTT.

The chain is built from TRBV10-3 and TRBJ1-1; D gene uncertain. The CDR3 contains 13 residues. Trimming removed 6 bases at V and 1 base at J, with 9 bases between. Germline loops: CDR1 ENHRY, CDR2 SYGVKD. The CDR3 here is CAIRAQWNTEAFF. The DNA for the CDR3 is TGTGCCATCAGGGCACAGTGGAACACTGAAGCTTTCTTT.

The rearrangement uses TRBV12-3 or TRBV12-4 and TRBJ2-1, with 11 bases that match TRBD2. The CDR3 covers 18 residues. V was pared by 6 bases and J by 0 bases, with 10 bases of the junction left unmatched. Here the CDR3 reads CASSPGTSGTYSYNEQFF. CDR3 nucleotide sequence: TGTGCCAGCAGCCCTGGGACTAGCGGTACCTACTCCTACAATGAGCAGTTCTTC.

The chain employs TRBV4-1 and TRBJ1-6; tentative D call: TRBD1 (5 bases). CDR1 is MGHRA and CDR2 is YSYEKL in the germline V gene. V lost 9 bases and J lost 0, with 15 bases in between. This CDR3 has 16 amino acids. Here the CDR3 DNA reads TGCGCCAGTCGACAGCCGGCTAGCTCCTATAATTCACCCCTCCACTTT. This translates into CASRQPASSYNSPLHF.

J is TRBJ1-4 and V is TRBV2; 9 bases agree with TRBD1. CDR1 and CDR2 (germline): SNHLY, FYNNEI. J was trimmed by 8 bases and V by 8 bases; bases with no gene match: 9. The CDR3 totals 14 residues. The CDR3, as DNA: TGTGCCAGCGCGAGAAGGACAGGGGACGAAAAACTGTTTTTT. It encodes CASARRTGDEKLFF.

This rearrangement joins TRBV20-1 to TRBJ2-3; 9 positions agree with TRBD2. After removal of 4 bases from V and 0 bases from J, the junction contained 2 bases not matched to a gene. Per the germline V gene, CDR1 is DFQATT and CDR2 is SNEGSKA (reference sequence). The CDR3 extends over 14 amino acids. CDR3 nucleotides: TGCAGTGCTATTAGCGGGAGTAGCACAGATACGCAGTATTTT. This sequence encodes CSAISGSSTDTQYF.

This clonotype came up many times. This chain joins TRBV4-1 and TRBJ2-7; D unresolved. The CDR3 is made up of 16 amino acids. Germline values: CDR1 MGHRA, CDR2 YSYEKL. The V and J ends lost 1 base and 0 bases respectively, with 13 bases between them. The DNA of the CDR3 is TGCGCCAGCAGCCAAGTAGGACCTCCCAGCTCCTACGAGCAGTACTTC. Protein sequence: CASSQVGPPSSYEQYF.

CDR3 sequence (DNA): TGTGCCAGCAGTTTGTTAGGGGATGGAAACACCATATATTTT. This sequence encodes CASSLLGDGNTIYF. The rearrangement uses TRBV12-3 or TRBV12-4 and TRBJ1-3; a possible D gene is TRBD1 (5 bases). The CDR3 length is 14 residues. V lost 3 bases to trimming and J lost 3 bases, with 9 bases between them.